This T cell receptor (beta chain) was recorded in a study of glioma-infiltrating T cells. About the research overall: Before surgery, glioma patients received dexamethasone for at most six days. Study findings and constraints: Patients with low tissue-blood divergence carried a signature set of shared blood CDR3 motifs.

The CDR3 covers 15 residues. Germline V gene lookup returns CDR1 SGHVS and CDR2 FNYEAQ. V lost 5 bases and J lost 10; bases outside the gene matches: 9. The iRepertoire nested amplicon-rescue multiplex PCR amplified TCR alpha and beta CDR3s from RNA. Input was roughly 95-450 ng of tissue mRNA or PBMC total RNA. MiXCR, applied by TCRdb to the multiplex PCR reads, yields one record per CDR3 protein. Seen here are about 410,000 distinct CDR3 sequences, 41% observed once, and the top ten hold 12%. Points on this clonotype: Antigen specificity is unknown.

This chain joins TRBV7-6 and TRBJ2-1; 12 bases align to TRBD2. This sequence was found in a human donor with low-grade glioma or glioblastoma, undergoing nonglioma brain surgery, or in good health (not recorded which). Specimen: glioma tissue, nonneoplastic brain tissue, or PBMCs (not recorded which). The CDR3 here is CASSVLAGGPGEQFF. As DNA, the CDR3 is TGTGCCAGCAGCGTTCTAGCGGGAGGGCCGGGGGAGCAGTTCTTC.